The 28 T cell receptor beta chains in this list originate from one sample, sequenced in a study of blood T cell repertoires in COVID-19. Here immunoSEQ multiplex PCR was the method, and the copy in TCRdb shows in-frame clones only, minus some. The sample carries about 140,000 clones, 75% to 80% recorded once. The sequenced sample consisted of peripheral blood. The receptors were gathered from a woman aged 45-65 years with active or convalescent COVID-19.

The chain employs TRBV10-2 and TRBJ1-3; D remains unclear. Trimming removed 0 bases from V and 0 bases from J, with 6 bases in between. This CDR3 contains 15 residues. CDR1 is WSHSY, CDR2 SAAADI, per germline. CDR3 amino acids: CASSESPSSGNTIYF. CDR3 nucleotides: TGCGCCAGCAGTGAGTCGCCGAGCTCTGGAAACACCATATATTTT.

The J gene is TRBJ2-7, the V gene TRBV7-8; TRBD1 matches at 9 bases. CDR1 is SGHVS and CDR2 is FQNEAQ in the germline V gene. CDR3 length: 16 residues. The junction had 4 bases not matched to a gene; V was cut back by 0 bases and J by 1 base. The CDR3 coding sequence is TGTGCCAGCAGCTTAGCCAAGGGGACAGGGTCCTACGAGCAGTACTTC. Its translation is CASSLAKGTGSYEQYF. Looking up the rest from reference TRBV7-8 and TRBJ2-7 gives the full variable domain: GAGVSQSPRYKVAKRGQDVALRCDPISGHVSLFWYQQALGQGPEFLTYFQNEAQLDKSGLPSDRFFAERPEGSVSTLKIQRTQQEDSAVYLCASSLAKGTGSYEQYFGPGTRLTVT.

This CDR3 is CASRTEALVSNQPQHF. The CDR3, as DNA: TGTGCCAGCAGGACGGAGGCCCTCGTTAGCAATCAGCCCCAGCATTTT. This chain joins TRBV2 and TRBJ1-5; D is undetermined. Trimming cost V 6 bases and J 0 bases, with 15 bases left between them. Germline V gives CDR1 SNHLY, CDR2 FYNNEI. The CDR3 contains 16 residues. Based on the CDR3 plus reference TRBV2 and TRBJ1-5, the full variable domain is EPEVTQTPSHQVTQMGQEVILRCVPISNHLYFYWYRQILGQKVEFLVSFYNNEISEKSEIFDDQFSVERPDGSNFTLKIRSTKLEDSAMYFCASRTEALVSNQPQHFGDGTRLSIL.

This clone was counted once. The J gene is TRBJ2-1, the V gene TRBV6-5, with D tentatively TRBD2 (5 bases). Trimming removed 0 bases at V and 10 bases at J, with 13 bases between. Germline-derived CDR1 and CDR2 are MNHEY and SVGAGI. This CDR3 has 14 residues. The CDR3 loop is CASSYSSHSGEQFF. The CDR3 bases are TGTGCCAGCAGTTACTCGTCCCACTCGGGGGAGCAGTTCTTC.

This chain connects TRBV25-1 to TRBJ1-3; D not certain. The CDR3 consists of 13 residues. The V gene lost 1 base and the J gene lost 6 bases, with 7 bases spanning the gap. Germline-derived CDR1 and CDR2 are MGHDK and SYGVNS. The CDR3: CASSEWEINTIYF. The CDR3 DNA reads TGTGCCAGCAGTGAATGGGAGATAAACACCATATATTTT.

The chain carries TRBV28 and TRBJ1-5; no clear D gene. Germline V gene sequence: CDR1 MDHEN, CDR2 SYDVKM. The germline V and J ends were trimmed by 3 bases and 7 bases, with 10 bases remaining between them. The CDR3 is 13 amino acids. CDR3 sequence (DNA): TGTGCCAGCAGTTTTTCGGGGTGGCAGCCCCAGCATTTT. It is translated as CASSFSGWQPQHF.

The genes are TRBV7-8 and TRBJ1-2, with a possible D match to TRBD1 (5 bases). This CDR3 is 16 amino acids long. Per the germline V gene, CDR1 is SGHVS and CDR2 is FQNEAQ. Between the trimmed V and J ends, which lost 3 bases and 4 bases, there was a span of 18 bases. The CDR3 here is CASSLAGRGQSYGYTF. The CDR3 DNA reads TGTGCCAGCAGCTTGGCGGGGCGGGGCCAGAGCTATGGCTACACCTTC.

There are a few counts of this clone. This sequence joins TRBV19 and TRBJ2-7, with 7 bases matching TRBD1. Losses at the gene ends were 5 bases for V and 3 bases for J; bases not matched to a gene: 10. The CDR3 is 15 amino acids. Germline V CDR1 and CDR2: LNHDA, SQIVND (reference sequence). CDR3 in amino acids: CASSVSRDRYYEQYF. CDR3 coding DNA: TGTGCCAGTAGTGTCTCCCGGGACAGATACTACGAGCAGTACTTC.

The chain is built from TRBV30 and TRBJ1-2, with TRBD1 identical over 11 bases. In germline, CDR1 is GTSNPN, CDR2 SVGIG (reference sequence). Trimming took 5 bases from V and 7 from J; bases not matched to a gene: 9. CDR3 length: 14 residues. The DNA of the CDR3 is TGTGCCTGGGGACAGGGGGCGGGTAGGGGTGGCTACACCTTC. Its protein is CAWGQGAGRGGYTF. The full variable domain, with the rest looked up from reference TRBV30 and TRBJ1-2, is SQTIHQWPATLVQPVGSPLSLECTVEGTSNPNLYWYRQAAGRGLQLLFYSVGIGQISSEVPQNLSASRPQDRQFILSSKKLLLSDSGFYLCAWGQGAGRGGYTFGSGTRLTVV.

The CDR3 reads CSVLEQGGSETQYF. DNA of the CDR3: TGCAGCGTTCTAGAGCAGGGGGGTTCGGAGACCCAGTACTTC. The chain employs TRBV29-1 and TRBJ2-5, with a possible D match to TRBD1 (7 bases). CDR1 is SQVTM and CDR2 is ANQGSEA in the germline V gene. This CDR3 has 14 amino acids. The V and J ends lost 5 bases and 5 bases respectively, with 18 bases between them.

The chain carries TRBV7-2 and TRBJ2-1, with 7 bases matching TRBD1. CDR1 is SGHTA, CDR2 FQGNSA, per germline. CDR3 length: 15 amino acids. J gave up 1 base and V 1 base, and 1 base lay outside the gene matches. In DNA form, the CDR3 reads TGTGCCAGCAGCTTAGAGACAGGGTCCTACAATGAGCAGTTCTTC. This gives the protein CASSLETGSYNEQFF.

The chain combines TRBV5-6 with TRBJ2-3, with 14 bases that match TRBD2. The CDR3 is 16 residues long. Trimming cost V 4 bases and J 4 bases; bases outside gene matches: 5. Germline CDR1 SGHDT, CDR2 YYEEEE. The CDR3 region has the DNA TGTGCCAGCAGCATCGGACTAGCGGGAGGTGCAGATACGCAGTATTTT. This gives the protein CASSIGLAGGADTQYF.

The count of this clone is one. The chain couples TRBV5-4 to TRBJ2-3, with D possibly matching TRBD2 (6 bases). Per germline, CDR1 SGHNT and CDR2 YYREEE (reference sequence). V lost 2 bases to trimming and J lost 2 bases, with 9 bases between them. This CDR3 has 14 residues. CDR3 in amino acids: CASSLGGDTDTQYF. The CDR3 region has the DNA TGTGCCAGCAGCTTAGGAGGGGACACAGATACGCAGTATTTT.

This rearrangement joins TRBV2 to TRBJ2-3; the match to TRBD2 covers 7 bases. CDR3 length: 14 residues. Germline assignment: CDR1 SNHLY and CDR2 FYNNEI. The trim removed 4 bases at V and 3 bases at J, leaving 4 bases unmatched. CDR3 DNA sequence: TGTGCCAGCAGTGTTGCGGGGGATACAGATACGCAGTATTTT. Amino acid sequence: CASSVAGDTDTQYF.

This clone came up once. One end of the junction varies from germline; a read error may be responsible. This rearrangement joins TRBV19 to TRBJ2-7, with 7 positions matching TRBD1. CDR3 length equals 14 residues. Per the germline V gene, CDR1 is LNHDA and CDR2 is SQIVND (reference sequence). The CDR3 loop is CASNQRQGSNEQYF. The DNA for the CDR3 is TGTGCCAGTAACCAGAGACAGGGCTCCAACGAGCAGTACTTC.

The chain couples TRBV28 to TRBJ2-1; 12 bases are a match to TRBD1. This CDR3 has 16 residues. The germline V gene encodes CDR1 MDHEN and CDR2 SYDVKM. Losses at the gene ends were 4 bases for V and 9 bases for J; bases not matched to a gene: 10. The DNA for the CDR3 is TGTGCCAGCAGTTCAGTCCGGGACAGGGGGCGCGGTGAGCAGTTCTTC. Encoded protein: CASSSVRDRGRGEQFF. Looking up the rest from reference TRBV28 and TRBJ2-1 gives the full variable domain: DVKVTQSSRYLVKRTGEKVFLECVQDMDHENMFWYRQDPGLGLRLIYFSYDVKMKEKGDIPEGYSVSREKKERFSLILESASTNQTSMYLCASSSVRDRGRGEQFFGPGTRLTVL.

The J gene is TRBJ1-3, the V gene TRBV5-1; 8 positions agree with TRBD1. The trim removed 4 bases at V and 0 bases at J, leaving 6 bases unmatched. Per germline, CDR1 SGHRS and CDR2 YFSETQ. CDR3 length equals 16 residues. The CDR3 DNA reads as TGCGCCAGCAGCCCCGGGGACAGGATCTCTGGAAACACCATATATTTT. Amino acid sequence: CASSPGDRISGNTIYF.

This clone was detected only a few times. The rearrangement joins TRBV9 to TRBJ1-2; 10 bases fit TRBD1. V shed 0 bases and J 7 bases; nucleotides not matched to a gene: 0. CDR1 is SGDLS and CDR2 is YYNGEE in the germline V gene. This CDR3 has 13 amino acids. The CDR3 DNA reads TGTGCCAGCAGCGTAGGGGACAGGGGTGGCTACACCTTC. Protein: CASSVGDRGGYTF.

This clone turned up a few times. The chain carries TRBV28 and TRBJ2-1, with 8 bases matching TRBD2. This CDR3 is built from 15 residues. V lost 6 bases, J lost 10 bases, and 14 bases stayed unmatched. Germline CDR1 MDHEN, CDR2 SYDVKM. The CDR3 DNA is TGTGCCAGCAGCCGGGCCCAAAGCGGGAGCTGGGAGCAGTTCTTC. This translates into CASSRAQSGSWEQFF.

The chain carries TRBV5-4 and TRBJ1-2, with D unresolved. There are 13 residues in the CDR3. Trimming left V 1 base short and J 6 bases short, with 10 bases between. Germline V CDR1 and CDR2: SGHNT, YYREEE (reference sequence). CDR3 in DNA: TGTGCCAGCAGCTTGTCCGGGATTCATGGCTACACCTTC. Translating it yields CASSLSGIHGYTF.

The chain combines TRBV23-1 with TRBJ1-1, with TRBD1 matching over 10 bases. TRBV23-1 has ORF status, its function being uncertain. J was trimmed by 5 bases and V by 6 bases; bases with no gene match: 9. CDR3 length equals 15 residues. The CDR3 nucleotides read TGCGCCAGCAGAAAGAGACAGGGGGCGCAAACTGAAGCTTTCTTT. It yields the protein CASRKRQGAQTEAFF.

The chain recombines TRBV6-5 with TRBJ1-4, with TRBD1 matching over 8 bases. Germline CDR1 and CDR2: MNHEY and SVGAGI. V dropped 0 bases and J dropped 8; count of bases not matched to a gene: 5. The CDR3 is 15 amino acids. The DNA of the CDR3 is TGTGCCAGCAGTTACTCGGGACAGGTGTCCGAAAAACTGTTTTTT. As protein: CASSYSGQVSEKLFF.

A few counts support this clone. The genes are TRBV5-1 and TRBJ2-1, with D hard to call. Germline values: CDR1 SGHRS, CDR2 YFSETQ. With 4 bases removed from V and 3 bases from J, the gap between germline ends came to 11 bases. CDR3 length equals 14 residues. The CDR3 loop is CASSLLRDYNEQFF. As DNA, the CDR3 is TGCGCCAGCAGCCTCTTGCGTGACTACAATGAGCAGTTCTTC.

The V and J genes are TRBV28 and TRBJ1-2, with a tentative D call TRBD1 (5 bases). The CDR3 length is 17 residues. V lost 4 bases to trimming and J lost 7 bases, with 25 bases between them. CDR1 is MDHEN and CDR2 is SYDVKM in the germline V gene. This CDR3 reads CASSSPGAGREEVGYTF. In DNA, the CDR3 is TGTGCCAGCAGTTCCCCTGGGGCGGGGCGGGAAGAGGTTGGCTACACCTTC.

The V gene is TRBV20-1, the J gene TRBJ1-1; possibly TRBD1 for D (6 bases). The CDR3 runs 15 residues. The V end was cut by 3 bases, the J end by 4 bases, with 18 bases between. Germline values: CDR1 DFQATT, CDR2 SNEGSKA (reference sequence). DNA of the CDR3: TGCAGTGCTAGTGAGCGGGGGGGCTGGAGCACTGAAGCTTTCTTT. As protein: CSASERGGWSTEAFF.

J is TRBJ1-2 and V is TRBV7-2; D not certain. The CDR3 covers 14 residues. V gave up 1 base and J gave up 2 bases, with 8 bases separating them. CDR1 is SGHTA, CDR2 FQGNSA, per germline. CDR3 nucleotides: TGTGCCAGCAGCTTAGGGGCCACAAACTATGGCTACACCTTC. Encoded protein: CASSLGATNYGYTF.

The V call is TRBV24-1, the J call TRBJ2-7; TRBD1 might be the D (6 bases). Germline loops: CDR1 KGHDR, CDR2 SFDVKD. V lost 4 bases, J lost 10 bases, and 13 bases lay in between. The CDR3 sequence is 12 residues long. The CDR3 loop is CATSDPLGAQYF. CDR3 DNA sequence: TGTGCCACCAGTGACCCCTTGGGGGCCCAGTACTTC.

This chain joins TRBV2 and TRBJ1-6; maybe TRBD1 (6 bases). Looked up from germline, CDR1 is SNHLY and CDR2 is FYNNEI. Trimming stripped 0 bases from V and 13 bases from J, with 22 bases between. The CDR3 spans 17 residues. CDR3 coding DNA: TGTGCCAGCAGTGAAGCGTTGACAGGCAGGTCCAGAGTTCCCCTCCACTTT. Encoded protein: CASSEALTGRSRVPLHF.